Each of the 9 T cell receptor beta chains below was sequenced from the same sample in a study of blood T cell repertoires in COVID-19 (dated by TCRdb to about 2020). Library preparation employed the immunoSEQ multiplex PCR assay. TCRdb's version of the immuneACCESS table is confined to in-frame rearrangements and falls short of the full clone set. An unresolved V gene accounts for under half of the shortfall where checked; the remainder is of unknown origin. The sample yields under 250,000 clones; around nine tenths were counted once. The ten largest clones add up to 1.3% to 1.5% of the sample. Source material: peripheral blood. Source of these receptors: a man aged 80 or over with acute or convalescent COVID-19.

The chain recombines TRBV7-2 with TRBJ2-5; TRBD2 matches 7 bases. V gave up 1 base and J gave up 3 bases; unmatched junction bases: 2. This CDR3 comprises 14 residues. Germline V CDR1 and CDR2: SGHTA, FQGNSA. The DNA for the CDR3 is TGTGCCAGCAGCTTAGGGGGAGGGAAAGAGACCCAGTACTTC. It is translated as CASSLGGGKETQYF.

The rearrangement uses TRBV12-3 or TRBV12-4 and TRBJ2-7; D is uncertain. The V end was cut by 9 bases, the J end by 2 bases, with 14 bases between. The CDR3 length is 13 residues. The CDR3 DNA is TGTGCCAGTAGCCTCTTCGATACCTACGAGCAGTACTTC. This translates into CASSLFDTYEQYF.

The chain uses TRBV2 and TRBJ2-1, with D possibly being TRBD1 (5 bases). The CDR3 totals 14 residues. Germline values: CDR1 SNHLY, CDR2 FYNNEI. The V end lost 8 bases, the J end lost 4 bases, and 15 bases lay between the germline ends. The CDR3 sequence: CASAYRTIYNEQFF. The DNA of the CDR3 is TGTGCCAGCGCGTACAGGACAATTTACAATGAGCAGTTCTTC.

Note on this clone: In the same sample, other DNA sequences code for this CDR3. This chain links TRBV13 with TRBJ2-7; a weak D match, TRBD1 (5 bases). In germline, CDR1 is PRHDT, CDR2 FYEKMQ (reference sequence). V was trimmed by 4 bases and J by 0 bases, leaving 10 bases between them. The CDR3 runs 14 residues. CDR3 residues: CASSSGLSSYEQYF. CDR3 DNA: TGTGCCAGCAGCTCAGGGTTGAGCTCCTACGAGCAGTACTTC.

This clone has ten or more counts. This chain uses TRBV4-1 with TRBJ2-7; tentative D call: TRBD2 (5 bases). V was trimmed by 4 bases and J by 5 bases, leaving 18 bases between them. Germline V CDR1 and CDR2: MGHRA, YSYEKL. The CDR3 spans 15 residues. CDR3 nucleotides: TGCGCCAGCAGCCCCGCAGGCGGGCGTGGTAACGAGCAGTACTTC. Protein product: CASSPAGGRGNEQYF.

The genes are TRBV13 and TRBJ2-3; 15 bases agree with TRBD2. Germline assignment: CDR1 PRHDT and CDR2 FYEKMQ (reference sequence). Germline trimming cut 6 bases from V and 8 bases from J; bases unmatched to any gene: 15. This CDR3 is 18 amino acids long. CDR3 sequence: CASRINGLAGGDLGTQYF. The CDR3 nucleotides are TGTGCCAGCAGAATAAATGGACTAGCGGGGGGGGACCTTGGTACGCAGTATTTT.

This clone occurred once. The CDR3 DNA is TGTGCCAGCAGCCCCTCCGGGCTAGCGGTCAACACAGATACGCAGTATTTT. Translating gives CASSPSGLAVNTDTQYF. V is TRBV13 and J is TRBJ2-3; 7 bases are a match to TRBD2. V lost 5 bases, J lost 2 bases, and 13 bases stayed unmatched. The CDR3 has 17 residues. Germline V gene lookup returns CDR1 PRHDT and CDR2 FYEKMQ (reference sequence).

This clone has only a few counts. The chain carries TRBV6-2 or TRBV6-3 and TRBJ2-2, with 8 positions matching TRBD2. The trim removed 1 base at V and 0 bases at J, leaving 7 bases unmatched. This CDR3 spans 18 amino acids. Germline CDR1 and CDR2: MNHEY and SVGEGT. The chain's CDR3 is CASSYFGREDSNTGELFF. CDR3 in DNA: TGTGCCAGCAGTTACTTTGGGCGGGAGGACTCGAACACCGGGGAGCTGTTTTTT.

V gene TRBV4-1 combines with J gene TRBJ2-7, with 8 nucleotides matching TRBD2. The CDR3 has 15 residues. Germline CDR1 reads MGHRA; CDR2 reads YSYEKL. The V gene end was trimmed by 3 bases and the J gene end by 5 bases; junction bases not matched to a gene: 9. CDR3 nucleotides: TGCGCCAGCAGCCATCCGGGACTAGGTAACGACGAGCAGTACTTC. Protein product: CASSHPGLGNDEQYF.